This passage covers 27 T cell receptor beta chains from one sample sequenced in a study of Graves' ophthalmopathy and Graves' hyperthyroidism. TCR beta CDR3 regions were amplified from RNA transcripts. First-round RT-PCR used HTBI primers; second-round multiplex PCR followed. TCRdb passed the multiplex PCR reads through MiXCR, listing each CDR3 protein once. The data contain some 350,000 distinct CDR3 sequences, approximately 18% of them seen just once; the ten biggest clones take up 2.4%. The sample comprised peripheral blood. The receptors derive from an adult woman with stable Graves' hyperthyroidism.

This clonotype has ten or more counts. The V call is TRBV5-5, the J call TRBJ2-5; TRBD1 is a possible D gene (6 bases). This CDR3 is 16 amino acids long. Germline assignment: CDR1 SGHKS and CDR2 YYEKEE (reference sequence). V gave up 4 bases and J gave up 7 bases, with 23 bases separating them. CDR3 DNA sequence: TGTGCCAGCAGCCGGGTGGACGCGAACAGGGCGGGGACCCAGTACTTC. Protein product: CASSRVDANRAGTQYF.

This clonotype was counted many times. The J gene is TRBJ2-7, the V gene TRBV27, with TRBD2 matching over 10 bases. Germline trimming cut 7 bases from V and 4 bases from J; bases unmatched to any gene: 1. Looked up from germline, CDR1 is MNHEY and CDR2 is SMNVEV (reference sequence). There are 12 residues in the CDR3. Here the CDR3 DNA reads TGTGCCAGCAAGCGGGAGGGTTACGAGCAGTACTTC. This codes for CASKREGYEQYF.

The chain has TRBV6-2 or TRBV6-3 and TRBJ1-5; TRBD1 might be the D (6 bases). Trimming shortened V by 6 bases and J by 2 bases, and 17 bases separated the two germline ends. The germline V gene encodes CDR1 MNHEY and CDR2 SVGEGT. This CDR3 contains 16 residues. Written as DNA, the CDR3 is TGTGCCAGCAGACCTACGACAGGAGGGGGCAATCAGCCCCAGCATTTT. Translating gives CASRPTTGGGNQPQHF.

At least ten counts were recorded for this clonotype. The chain has TRBV10-3 and TRBJ1-2; 11 bases fit TRBD1. The CDR3 totals 15 residues. CDR1 and CDR2 (germline): ENHRY, SYGVKD. Germline trimming cut 3 bases from V and 6 bases from J; bases unmatched to any gene: 6. CDR3 sequence reads: CAISELDRGLDGYTF. The CDR3 DNA reads as TGTGCCATCAGTGAACTGGACAGGGGGCTAGATGGCTACACCTTC.

This clonotype was recorded many times. This chain connects TRBV24-1 to TRBJ2-5; 10 bases are a match to TRBD1. Germline V gene sequence: CDR1 KGHDR, CDR2 SFDVKD. This CDR3 spans 16 amino acids. V lost 4 bases and J lost 5; bases outside the gene matches: 9. DNA of the CDR3: TGTGCCACCAGTGACCTGGGACAGGGGTTGAAGGAGACCCAGTACTTC. It codes for CATSDLGQGLKETQYF.

This clonotype appeared many times. This chain connects TRBV13 to TRBJ2-5, with D possibly TRBD2 on 6 matching bases. The CDR3 sequence is 15 residues long. Germline V gives CDR1 PRHDT, CDR2 FYEKMQ (reference sequence). Trimming removed 5 bases from V and 2 bases from J, with 15 bases in between. CDR3 residues: CASSPPSRGQETQYF. Written as DNA, the CDR3 is TGTGCCAGCAGCCCCCCGTCCCGGGGGCAAGAGACCCAGTACTTC.

This clonotype has ten or more counts. This sequence joins TRBV12-3 or TRBV12-4 and TRBJ2-6, with 12 bases that match TRBD1. The junction had 3 bases not matched to a gene; V was cut back by 6 bases and J by 0 bases. The length of the CDR3 is 17 residues. The CDR3 bases are TGTGCCAGCAGCCCGGGACAGGGGGCCTCTGGGGCCAACGTCCTGACTTTC. Protein product: CASSPGQGASGANVLTF.

J is TRBJ1-2 and V is TRBV12-3 or TRBV12-4; tentative D call: TRBD1 (5 bases). Trimming stripped 3 bases from V and 3 bases from J, with 8 bases between. CDR3 length equals 13 residues. CDR3 protein: CASSFDRYYGYTF. The CDR3 DNA follows: TGTGCCAGCAGTTTCGACAGATACTATGGCTACACCTTC.

This clonotype was detected many times. V gene TRBV25-1 combines with J gene TRBJ1-1; possible D gene TRBD1, 6 bases. The CDR3 spans 15 residues. The V end was cut by 2 bases, the J end by 11 bases, with 21 bases between. Germline lookup yields CDR1 MGHDK and CDR2 SYGVNS. Here the CDR3 reads CASSEQFAGQMPAFF. CDR3 in DNA: TGTGCCAGCAGTGAACAGTTTGCGGGACAAATGCCGGCTTTCTTT. Combining the CDR3 with reference TRBV25-1 and TRBJ1-1 gives the whole variable domain EADIYQTPRYLVIGTGKKITLECSQTMGHDKMYWYQQDPGMELHLIHYSYGVNSTEKGDLSSESTVSRIRTEHFPLTLESARPSHTSQYLCASSEQFAGQMPAFFGQGTRLTVV.

On this clonotype: A read error may account for a junction end that differs from germline. The chain links TRBV6-1 to TRBJ1-3, with TRBD1 as a possible D gene (5 bases). Germline V gene lookup returns CDR1 MNHNS and CDR2 SASEGT. CDR3 length: 13 residues. In nucleotides, the CDR3 is TGCGACAGAAGGAGGGACTGTGGAAACACCATATATTTT. This sequence encodes CDRRRDCGNTIYF.

This clonotype was recorded a few times. V gene TRBV11-1 combines with J gene TRBJ2-2, with 11 bases aligning to TRBD2. The CDR3 is 18 residues long. In germline, CDR1 is SGHAT, CDR2 FQDESV (reference sequence). After removal of 5 bases from V and 6 bases from J, the junction contained 14 bases not matched to a gene. The CDR3 nucleotides are TGTGCCAGCAGCCGTTTTGGGCCCGGGACTAGCGGAGCCGGGGAGCTGTTTTTT. It is translated as CASSRFGPGTSGAGELFF.

This clonotype came up many times. The chain couples TRBV11-1 to TRBJ2-7; TRBD1 is a possible D gene (5 bases). Trimming stripped 4 bases from V and 4 bases from J, with 14 bases between. The CDR3 spans 14 residues. The germline gives CDR1 SGHAT, CDR2 FQDESV (reference sequence). The CDR3 bases are TGTGCCAGCAGCTCAGGGTTGGGATATTACGAGCAGTACTTC. Translated: CASSSGLGYYEQYF.

This clonotype was seen a few times. The V call is TRBV5-1, the J call TRBJ2-5; D possibly uses TRBD1 or TRBD2 (5 bases each). Trimming pared 0 bases from V and 2 bases from J, leaving 11 bases between. This CDR3 spans 15 amino acids. Looked up from germline, CDR1 is SGHRS and CDR2 is YFSETQ. CDR3 loop: CASSLDPGRQETQYF. The CDR3 bases are TGCGCCAGCAGCTTGGATCCAGGGAGACAAGAGACCCAGTACTTC.

This clonotype was seen repeatedly, ten times or more. The V call is TRBV27, the J call TRBJ2-7; D is perhaps TRBD1 (5 bases). The CDR3 runs to 13 residues. Germline loops: CDR1 MNHEY, CDR2 SMNVEV (reference sequence). Trimming shortened V by 4 bases and J by 1 base, and 8 bases separated the two germline ends. CDR3 sequence: CASSSGNSYEQYF. CDR3 DNA sequence: TGTGCCAGCAGTTCAGGGAATTCCTACGAGCAGTACTTC.

This clonotype was seen more than once but under ten times. The gene calls are TRBV25-1 and TRBJ2-7, with D perhaps assigned TRBD1 or TRBD2 (5 bases each). V was cut by 10 bases and J by 7 bases, with 20 bases left in between. CDR1 is MGHDK and CDR2 is SYGVNS in the germline V gene. The CDR3 is 13 residues long. CDR3 bases: TGTGCCACCGAGGGGCCAACCCGTCGGGAGCAGTACTTC. Translation gives CATEGPTRREQYF.

This clonotype was seen many times. The chain joins TRBV5-1 to TRBJ2-7; the D gene is possibly TRBD2 (6 bases). The CDR3 runs 15 residues. Germline-derived CDR1 and CDR2 are SGHRS and YFSETQ. V was clipped by 1 base and J by 3 bases, with 14 bases between them. CDR3 protein: CASSLRGMEGYEQYF. CDR3 bases: TGCGCCAGCAGCTTGAGAGGCATGGAGGGCTACGAGCAGTACTTC. Supplemented by reference TRBV5-1 and TRBJ2-7, the full variable domain reads KAGVTQTPRYLIKTRGQQVTLSCSPISGHRSVSWYQQTPGQGLQFLFEYFSETQRNKGNFPGRFSGRQFSNSRSEMNVSTLELGDSALYLCASSLRGMEGYEQYFGPGTRLTVT.

V usage is TRBV18 and J usage is TRBJ2-7, with 8 bases fitting TRBD2. Trimming at V came to 4 bases and at J to 2 bases, leaving 7 bases not matched to a gene. Per germline, CDR1 KGHSH and CDR2 LQKENI. CDR3 size: 15 residues. The CDR3 DNA is TGTGCCAGCTCACGTTTGTCGGGACTAGCCTACGAGCAGTACTTC. Its translation: CASSRLSGLAYEQYF.

The table lists this clonotype with many counts. The gene calls are TRBV11-2 and TRBJ2-5; 8 nucleotides line up with TRBD1. The V segment lost 5 bases and the J segment 2 bases; nucleotides outside the gene matches: 4. CDR1 and CDR2 from the germline V gene are SGHAT and FQNNGV. CDR3 size: 14 residues. The CDR3 DNA reads as TGTGCCAGCAGCACCGGACAGGGACAAGAGACCCAGTACTTC. It is translated as CASSTGQGQETQYF.

Note on this clonotype: A much larger clone differs by one base, so this may be a read error. The chain couples TRBV30 to TRBJ2-7, with 9 bases that match TRBD1. Germline V gene lookup returns CDR1 GTSNPN and CDR2 SVGIG (reference sequence). The CDR3 is 17 residues long. This CDR3 is CAWSPTGQGLPFYEHYF. The CDR3 DNA follows: TGTGCCTGGAGTCCCACGGGACAGGGCCTTCCTTTCTACGAGCATTACTTC.

At least ten counts were recorded for this clonotype. The V and J genes are TRBV29-1 and TRBJ1-1, with D unresolved. CDR1 SQVTM and CDR2 ANQGSEA come from the germline V gene. V was clipped by 5 bases and J by 2 bases, with 12 bases between them. CDR3 length: 13 residues. The DNA of the CDR3 is TGCAGCGTTTATAATAGGTCTAACACTGAAGCTTTCTTT. This codes for CSVYNRSNTEAFF.

Ten or more counts support this clonotype. The gene calls are TRBV19 and TRBJ1-1; 8 bases are a match to TRBD1. The ends lost 3 bases at V and 5 bases at J; junction bases unmatched: 11. Per germline, CDR1 LNHDA and CDR2 SQIVND (reference sequence). CDR3 size: 16 residues. CDR3 loop: CASSIFQGAAETEAFF. CDR3 in DNA: TGTGCCAGTAGTATCTTTCAGGGGGCAGCGGAAACTGAAGCTTTCTTT.

This chain connects TRBV11-1 to TRBJ2-5; D might be TRBD1 (5 bases). The CDR3 consists of 14 residues. Germline V CDR1 and CDR2: SGHAT, FQDESV (reference sequence). Trimming took 5 bases from V and 5 from J, leaving 15 bases between them. The CDR3 here is CASSPLQGGETQYF. The DNA of the CDR3 is TGTGCCAGCAGCCCATTGCAGGGTGGCGAGACCCAGTACTTC.

This clonotype was picked up many times. The gene calls are TRBV6-2 or TRBV6-3 and TRBJ2-7; D not certain. The CDR3 consists of 12 residues. The V gene lost 2 bases and the J gene lost 3 bases, with 5 bases spanning the gap. CDR1 is MNHEY, CDR2 SVGEGT, per germline. This CDR3 is CASSYLVYEQYF. Here the CDR3 DNA reads TGTGCCAGCAGTTACCTTGTCTACGAGCAGTACTTC.

This clonotype occurred a few times. The chain has TRBV5-1 and TRBJ1-5; 7 nucleotides align to TRBD1. CDR1 SGHRS and CDR2 YFSETQ come from the germline V gene. The CDR3 consists of 14 residues. V gave up 0 bases and J gave up 6 bases; unmatched junction bases: 3. For the CDR3, the DNA is TGCGCCAGCAGCTTGGGAGGGGGCAGTCAGCCCCAGCATTTT. Encoded protein: CASSLGGGSQPQHF.

There are many counts of this clonotype. V usage is TRBV2 and J usage is TRBJ2-3; D perhaps matches TRBD2 (5 bases). The germline V and J ends were trimmed by 5 bases and 6 bases, with 9 bases remaining between them. The CDR3 runs 12 residues. Germline CDR1 and CDR2: SNHLY and FYNNEI. CDR3 protein: CASSLTRDTQYF. As DNA, the CDR3 is TGTGCCAGCAGTTTAACTAGGGATACGCAGTATTTT.

This clonotype appeared many times. J is TRBJ2-7 and V is TRBV19; 7 nucleotides align to TRBD2. Trimming at V came to 4 bases and at J to 3 bases, leaving 6 bases not matched to a gene. This CDR3 contains 14 residues. Germline V gene lookup returns CDR1 LNHDA and CDR2 SQIVND (reference sequence). This CDR3 reads CASSTSGKGYEQYF. In DNA form, the CDR3 reads TGTGCCAGTAGTACGAGCGGGAAAGGCTACGAGCAGTACTTC. Complete variable domain (other parts from reference TRBV19 and TRBJ2-7): DGGITQSPKYLFRKEGQNVTLSCEQNLNHDAMYWYRQDPGQGLRLIYYSQIVNDFQKGDIAEGYSVSREKKESFPLTVTSAQKNPTAFYLCASSTSGKGYEQYFGPGTRLTVT.

This clonotype was observed many times. The chain links TRBV12-3 or TRBV12-4 to TRBJ1-2; 9 nucleotides line up with TRBD1. The CDR3 has 14 residues. Trimming at V came to 7 bases and at J to 7 bases, leaving 10 bases not matched to a gene. For the CDR3, the DNA is TGTGCCAGCATCGAACCGGGACAGGGATCTGGCTACACCTTC. Its translation is CASIEPGQGSGYTF.